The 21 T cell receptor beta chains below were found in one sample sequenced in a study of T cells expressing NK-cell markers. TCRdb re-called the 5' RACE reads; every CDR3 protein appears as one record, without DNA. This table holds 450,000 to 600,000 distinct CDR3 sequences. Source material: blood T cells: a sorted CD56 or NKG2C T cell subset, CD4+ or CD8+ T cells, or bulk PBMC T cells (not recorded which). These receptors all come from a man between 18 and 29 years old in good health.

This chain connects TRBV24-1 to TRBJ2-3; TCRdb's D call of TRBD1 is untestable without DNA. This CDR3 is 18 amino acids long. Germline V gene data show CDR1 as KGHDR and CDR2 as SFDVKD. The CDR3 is CATSDFGLSGDSTDTQYF.

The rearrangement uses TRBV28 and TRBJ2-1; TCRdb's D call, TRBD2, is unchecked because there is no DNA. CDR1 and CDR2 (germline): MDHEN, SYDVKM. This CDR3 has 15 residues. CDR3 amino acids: CASILAVAGTNEQFF.

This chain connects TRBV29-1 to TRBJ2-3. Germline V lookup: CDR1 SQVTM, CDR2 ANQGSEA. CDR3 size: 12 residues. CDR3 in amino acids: CSGGLVRDTQYF.

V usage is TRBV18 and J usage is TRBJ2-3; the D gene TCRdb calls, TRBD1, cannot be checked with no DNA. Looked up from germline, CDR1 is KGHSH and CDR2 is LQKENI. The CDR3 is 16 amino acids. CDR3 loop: CASSPIPQGVTDTQYF. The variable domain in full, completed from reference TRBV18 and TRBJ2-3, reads NAGVMQNPRHLVRRRGQEARLRCSPMKGHSHVYWYRQLPEEGLKFMVYLQKENIIDESGMPKERFSAEFPKEGPSILRIQQVVRGDSAAYFCASSPIPQGVTDTQYFGPGTRLTVL.

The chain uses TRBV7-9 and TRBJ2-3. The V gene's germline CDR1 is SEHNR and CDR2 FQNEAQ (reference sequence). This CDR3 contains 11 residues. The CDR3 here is CAGTSSDTQYF.

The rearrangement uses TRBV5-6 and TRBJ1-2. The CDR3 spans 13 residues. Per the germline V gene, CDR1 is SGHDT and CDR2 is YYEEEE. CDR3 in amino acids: CASSSGGLWGYTF.

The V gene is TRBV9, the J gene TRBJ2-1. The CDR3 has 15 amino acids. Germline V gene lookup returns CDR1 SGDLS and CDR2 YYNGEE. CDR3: CASNPTGKTYNEQFF.

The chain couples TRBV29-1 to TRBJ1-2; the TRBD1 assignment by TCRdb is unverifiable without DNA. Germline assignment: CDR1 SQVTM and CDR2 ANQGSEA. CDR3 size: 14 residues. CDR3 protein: CSAGTGTGDYGYTF.

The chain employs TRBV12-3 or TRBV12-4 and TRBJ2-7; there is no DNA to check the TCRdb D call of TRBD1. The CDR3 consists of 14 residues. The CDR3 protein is CASSLSGGAVEQYF.

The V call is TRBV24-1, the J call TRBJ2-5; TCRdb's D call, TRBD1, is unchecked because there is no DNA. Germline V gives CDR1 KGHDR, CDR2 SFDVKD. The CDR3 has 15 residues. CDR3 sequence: CATSGTGSLQETQYF.

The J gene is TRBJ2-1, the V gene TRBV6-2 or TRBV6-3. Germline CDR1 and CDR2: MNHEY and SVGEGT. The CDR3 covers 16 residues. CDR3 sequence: CASSYSGGRAHNEQFF.

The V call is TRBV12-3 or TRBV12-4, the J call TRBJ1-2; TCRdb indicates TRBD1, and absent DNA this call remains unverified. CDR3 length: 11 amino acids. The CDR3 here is CASSQGVGYTF.

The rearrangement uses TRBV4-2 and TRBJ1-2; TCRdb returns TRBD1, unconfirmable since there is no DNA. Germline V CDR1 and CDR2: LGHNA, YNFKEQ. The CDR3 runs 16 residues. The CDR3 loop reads CASSQLATGENYGYTF.

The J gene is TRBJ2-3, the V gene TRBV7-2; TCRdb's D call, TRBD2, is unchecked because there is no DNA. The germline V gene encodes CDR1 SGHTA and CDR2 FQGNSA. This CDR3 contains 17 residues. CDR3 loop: CASSFYRLAGDQDTQYF. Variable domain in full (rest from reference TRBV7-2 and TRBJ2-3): GAGVSQSPSNKVTEKGKDVELRCDPISGHTALYWYRQSLGQGLEFLIYFQGNSAPDKSGLPSDRFSAERTGGSVSTLTIQRTQQEDSAVYLCASSFYRLAGDQDTQYFGPGTRLTVL.

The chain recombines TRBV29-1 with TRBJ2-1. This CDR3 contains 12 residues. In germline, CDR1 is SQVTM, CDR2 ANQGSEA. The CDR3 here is CSDRTDTDEQFF.

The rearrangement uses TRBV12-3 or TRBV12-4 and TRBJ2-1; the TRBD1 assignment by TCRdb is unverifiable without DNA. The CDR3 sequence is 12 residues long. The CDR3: CASSRTAAEQFF.

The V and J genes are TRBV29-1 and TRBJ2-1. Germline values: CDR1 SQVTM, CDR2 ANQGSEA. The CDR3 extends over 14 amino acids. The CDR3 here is CSVIGSGVLNEQFF.

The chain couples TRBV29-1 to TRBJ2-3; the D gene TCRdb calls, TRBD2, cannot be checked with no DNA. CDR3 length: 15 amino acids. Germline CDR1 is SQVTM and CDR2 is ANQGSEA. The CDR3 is CSVEIAGGPSDTQYF.

CDR3 in amino acids: CASSKPGLGVNEQFF. The genes are TRBV6-1 and TRBJ2-1; the TCRdb D gene call, TRBD2, has no DNA to confirm it. The CDR3 is made up of 15 amino acids. CDR1 and CDR2 (germline): MNHNS, SASEGT.

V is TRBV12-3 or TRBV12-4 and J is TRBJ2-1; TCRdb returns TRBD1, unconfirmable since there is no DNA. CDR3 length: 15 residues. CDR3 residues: CASRRMTGTGNEQFF.

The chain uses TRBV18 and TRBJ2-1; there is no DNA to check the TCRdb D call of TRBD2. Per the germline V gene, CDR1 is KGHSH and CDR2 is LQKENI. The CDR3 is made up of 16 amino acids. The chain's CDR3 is CASSEPLAGAGNEQFF.